This T cell receptor (beta chain) originates from a study of blood T cell repertoires in COVID-19. TCRdb keeps only in-frame clones here, not all; method: immunoSEQ multiplex PCR. The sample holds about 400,000 clones, approximately 90% seen once. The CDR3 has 14 amino acids. Germline V CDR1 and CDR2: SGDLS, YYNGEE. V lost 4 bases, J lost 3 bases, and 12 bases lay in between. The receptor comes from a woman aged 25 to 39 with acute COVID-19. The specimen was PBMCs or T cells enriched from blood (not recorded which). This rearrangement joins TRBV9 to TRBJ2-3; D might be TRBD2 (6 bases). CDR3 amino acids: CASSSFGGTDTQYF. The CDR3 DNA follows: TGTGCCAGCAGCTCCTTTGGAGGGACAGATACGCAGTATTTT.